This T cell receptor beta chain was identified during a study of OX40 agonist ivuxolimab in advanced cancers. For the study in its entirety: Ivuxolimab, which targeted the costimulatory receptor OX40 (CD134), was an agonistic, fully human IgG2 monoclonal antibody. Intravenous ivuxolimab was administered to patients every 2 weeks at six dose levels: 0.01, 0.1, 0.3, 1.5, 3 and 10 mg/kg. Of the 52 patients in dose escalation, around 20 had hepatocellular carcinoma, roughly 15 had melanoma, 9 had renal cell carcinoma and 9 had head and neck cancer. In the dose-escalation cohort, 82.7% of patients were male, and the mean age was roughly 60 years, with a range of roughly 20 to 85. Patients were allowed to have had prior anti-PD-1, anti-PD-L1 or anti-CTLA-4 therapy, and approximately 39% of the dose-escalation patients had been treated with checkpoint inhibitors. Partial responses were achieved by three dose-escalation patients, of whom one had hepatocellular carcinoma and two had cutaneous melanoma. The point of sequencing TCRbeta in the periphery was to test whether ivuxolimab changed TCR sequence diversity and drove clonal T-cell expansion. The paper covers the monotherapy dose-escalation part of the phase I ivuxolimab trial, which included N ≈ 57 patients. Paper-wide results and their limitations: Antigen specificity was not determined for the clonally expanded peripheral T cells. After ivuxolimab, more expanded clones were found on average in CD8+ T cells than in CD4+ T cells. Low levels of normalized T-cell clonal expansion were also seen in some patients who did not respond. At doses from 0.1 to 3.0 mg/kg, clonal expansion was seen in both CD4+ and CD8+ blood T cells between baseline and week 6. Partial responders in the 0.1-3.0 mg/kg groups had among the lowest normalized peripheral clonal expansion, especially among CD8+ T cells.

Patients with a history of autoimmune disease or receiving systemic immunosuppression were excluded from the trial. Peripheral blood for TCR sequencing was drawn from every dose cohort at baseline, at cycle 4 day 1 and at cycle 7 day 1. Samples came from an open-label, multicenter, first-in-human phase I dose-escalation trial of ivuxolimab. The trial enrolled adults with locally advanced or metastatic head and neck squamous cell, hepatocellular, melanoma or renal cell carcinoma. Before TCR sequencing, CD4+ T cells and CD8+ T cells were sorted from peripheral blood as separate populations. The CDR3 numbers 11 residues from cysteine through phenylalanine. Only the CDR3 DNA stays, 33 bases, in frame from base 1. Looking up the germline V gene yields CDR1 MDHEN and CDR2 SYDVKM. V is clipped by 3 bases and J by 3 bases, and the sequence between their germline boundaries is 3 bases long. Note on this clone: The specificity of this receptor is unknown. Per-base quality was not reported, and no clone a single base away is much larger than it.

Genomic DNA was isolated from the sorted cells so that the TCRbeta CDR3 region could be sequenced. TCRbeta CDR3 regions were sequenced using the immunoSEQ Assay. TCRdb obtained this table from immuneACCESS and retained in-frame rearrangements with V and J assigned. These tables miss some clones; where compared with another copy, unresolved V genes account for less than half of the shortfall, and the remainder is unexplained. This sample holds roughly 49,000 clones; approximately 91% were observed only once. About 3.7% of the sample belongs to the ten largest clones. The chain is assembled from TRBV28 and TRBJ2-7, with the D segment identity uncertain. This receptor was taken from an adult with an advanced solid tumor such as melanoma, head and neck, liver or kidney cancer. This specimen was CD4+ or CD8+ T cells sorted from blood, taken in a trial of the OX40 agonist ivuxolimab. The nucleotide sequence is TGTGCCAGCAGTTTTAACTACGAGCAGTACTTC. It codes for CASSFNYEQYF.